The source of this T cell receptor beta chain is a study of technical replicates of blood from several donors (dated by TCRdb to the late 2010s). A note on this clone: Its antigen is not yet known. It has no much larger one-base neighbor in the sample; base qualities were not kept.

Preparation of the library involved the immunoSEQ multiplex PCR assay. TCRdb took this table from immuneACCESS and kept in-frame rearrangements with V and J called. Such tables lack part of the clones; where checked against another copy, unresolved V genes explain under half of the gap, and the rest is unexplained. This sample is represented by some 89,000 clones; about 94% of them were singletons. Less than 0.35% of the sample belongs to the ten largest clones. This receptor was obtained from a human donor in good health. The sequenced material came from T cells isolated from PBMCs.

The sequenced DNA is TGCAGCGTTGATCTAGCGGGAGAGAATGAGCAGTTCTTC. Its translation is CSVDLAGENEQFF. The sequence joins TRBV29-1 to TRBJ2-1; TRBD2 matches 10 bases in the middle. CDR1 SQVTM and CDR2 ANQGSEA are derived from the germline V gene. Ends trimmed: V by 3 bases, J by 7 bases; bases unmatched to a gene: 3. Inclusive of the bounding cysteine and phenylalanine, the CDR3 is 13 residues long. Only the CDR3 DNA stays, 39 bases, in frame from base 1.